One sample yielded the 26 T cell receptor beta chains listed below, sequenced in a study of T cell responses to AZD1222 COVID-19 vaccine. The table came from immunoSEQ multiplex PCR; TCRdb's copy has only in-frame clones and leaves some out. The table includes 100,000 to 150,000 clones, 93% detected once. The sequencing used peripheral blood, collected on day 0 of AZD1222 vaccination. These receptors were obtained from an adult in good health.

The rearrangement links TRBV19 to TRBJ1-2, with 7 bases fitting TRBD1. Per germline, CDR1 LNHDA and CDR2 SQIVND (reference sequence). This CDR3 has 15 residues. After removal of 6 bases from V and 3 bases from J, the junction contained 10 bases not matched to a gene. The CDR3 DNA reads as TGTGCCAGTAGACCGACAGGGAATAATGACTATGGCTACACCTTC. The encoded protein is CASRPTGNNDYGYTF. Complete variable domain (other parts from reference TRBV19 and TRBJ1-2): DGGITQSPKYLFRKEGQNVTLSCEQNLNHDAMYWYRQDPGQGLRLIYYSQIVNDFQKGDIAEGYSVSREKKESFPLTVTSAQKNPTAFYLCASRPTGNNDYGYTFGSGTRLTVV.

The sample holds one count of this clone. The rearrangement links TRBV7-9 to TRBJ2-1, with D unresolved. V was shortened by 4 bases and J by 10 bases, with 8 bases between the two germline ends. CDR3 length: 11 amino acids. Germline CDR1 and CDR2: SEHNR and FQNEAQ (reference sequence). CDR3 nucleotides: TGTGCCAGCAGCTCCGTTGTAGAGCAGTTCTTC. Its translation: CASSSVVEQFF. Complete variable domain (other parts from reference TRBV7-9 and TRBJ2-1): DTGVSQNPRHKITKRGQNVTFRCDPISEHNRLYWYRQTLGQGPEFLTYFQNEAQLEKSRLLSDRFSAERPKGSFSTLEIQRTEQGDSAMYLCASSSVVEQFFGPGTRLTVL.

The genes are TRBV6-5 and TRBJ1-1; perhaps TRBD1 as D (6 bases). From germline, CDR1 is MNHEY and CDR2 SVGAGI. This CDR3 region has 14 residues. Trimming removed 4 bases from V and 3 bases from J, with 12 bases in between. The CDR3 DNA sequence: TGTGCCAGCAGTTTAACAGGGCGGGACACTGAAGCTTTCTTT. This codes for CASSLTGRDTEAFF.

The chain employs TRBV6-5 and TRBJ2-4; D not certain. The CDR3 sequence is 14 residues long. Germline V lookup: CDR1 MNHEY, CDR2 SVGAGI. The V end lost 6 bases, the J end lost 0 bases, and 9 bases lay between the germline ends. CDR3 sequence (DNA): TGTGCCAGCAGGGGATCCTCAGCCAAAAACATTCAGTACTTC. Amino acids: CASRGSSAKNIQYF.

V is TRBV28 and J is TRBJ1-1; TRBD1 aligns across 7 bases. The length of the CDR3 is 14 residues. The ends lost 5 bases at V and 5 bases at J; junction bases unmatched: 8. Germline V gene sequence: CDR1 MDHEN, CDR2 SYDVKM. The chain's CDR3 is CASSDWDSWTEAFF. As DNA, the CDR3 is TGTGCCAGCAGTGACTGGGACAGTTGGACTGAAGCTTTCTTT.

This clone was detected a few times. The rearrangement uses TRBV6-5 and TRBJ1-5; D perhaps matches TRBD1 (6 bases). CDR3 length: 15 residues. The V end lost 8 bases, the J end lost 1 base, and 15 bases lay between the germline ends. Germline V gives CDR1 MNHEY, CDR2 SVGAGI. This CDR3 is CASGAGATSNQPQHF. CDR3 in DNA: TGTGCCAGCGGGGCGGGGGCTACGAGCAATCAGCCCCAGCATTTT.

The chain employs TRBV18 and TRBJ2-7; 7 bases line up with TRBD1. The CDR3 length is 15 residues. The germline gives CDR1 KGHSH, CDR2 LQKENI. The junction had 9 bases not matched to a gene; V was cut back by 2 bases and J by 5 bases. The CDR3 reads CASSPRLEQGDEQYF. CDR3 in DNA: TGTGCCAGCTCACCAAGGCTAGAGCAGGGGGACGAGCAGTACTTC.

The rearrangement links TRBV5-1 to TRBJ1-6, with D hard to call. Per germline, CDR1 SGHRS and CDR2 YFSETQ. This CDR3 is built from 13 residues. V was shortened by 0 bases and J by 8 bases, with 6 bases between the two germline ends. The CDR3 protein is CASSLENYSPLHF. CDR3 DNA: TGCGCCAGCAGCTTGGAGAATTATTCACCCCTCCACTTT.

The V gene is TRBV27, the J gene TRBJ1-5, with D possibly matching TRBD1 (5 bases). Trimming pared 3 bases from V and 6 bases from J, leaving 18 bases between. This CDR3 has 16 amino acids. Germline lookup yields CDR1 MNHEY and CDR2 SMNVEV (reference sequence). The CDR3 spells CASSFSVGGMGQPQHF. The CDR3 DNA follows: TGTGCCAGCAGTTTCTCGGTTGGGGGTATGGGTCAGCCCCAGCATTTT.

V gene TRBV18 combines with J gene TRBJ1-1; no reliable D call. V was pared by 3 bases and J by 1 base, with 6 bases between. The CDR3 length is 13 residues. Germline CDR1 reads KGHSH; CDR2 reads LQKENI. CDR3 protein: CASSPFPNTEAFF. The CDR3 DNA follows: TGTGCCAGCTCACCTTTTCCGAACACTGAAGCTTTCTTT. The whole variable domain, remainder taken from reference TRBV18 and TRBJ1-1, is NAGVMQNPRHLVRRRGQEARLRCSPMKGHSHVYWYRQLPEEGLKFMVYLQKENIIDESGMPKERFSAEFPKEGPSILRIQQVVRGDSAAYFCASSPFPNTEAFFGQGTRLTVV.

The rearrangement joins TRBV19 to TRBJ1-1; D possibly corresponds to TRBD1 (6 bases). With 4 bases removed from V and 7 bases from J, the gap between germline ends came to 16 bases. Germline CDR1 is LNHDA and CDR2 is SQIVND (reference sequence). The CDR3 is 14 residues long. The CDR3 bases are TGTGCCAGTAGTAATCGTGGGGACACCCTTGAAGCTTTCTTT. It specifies CASSNRGDTLEAFF. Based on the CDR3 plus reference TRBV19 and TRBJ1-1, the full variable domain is DGGITQSPKYLFRKEGQNVTLSCEQNLNHDAMYWYRQDPGQGLRLIYYSQIVNDFQKGDIAEGYSVSREKKESFPLTVTSAQKNPTAFYLCASSNRGDTLEAFFGQGTRLTVV.

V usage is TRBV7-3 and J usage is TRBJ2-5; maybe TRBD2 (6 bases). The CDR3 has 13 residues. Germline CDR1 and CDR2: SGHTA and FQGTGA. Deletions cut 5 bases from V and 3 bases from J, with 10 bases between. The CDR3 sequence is CASSPPGEETQYF. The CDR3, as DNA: TGTGCCAGCAGCCCGCCGGGGGAAGAGACCCAGTACTTC.

CDR3 protein: CAISEPGQGNYGYTF. In nucleotides, the CDR3 is TGTGCCATCAGTGAGCCGGGACAGGGGAACTATGGCTACACCTTC. The chain couples TRBV10-3 to TRBJ1-2; 10 bases map to TRBD1. The CDR3 spans 15 residues. V trimming: 2 bases; J trimming: 2 bases; junction bases outside the gene matches: 2. Germline-derived CDR1 and CDR2 are ENHRY and SYGVKD.

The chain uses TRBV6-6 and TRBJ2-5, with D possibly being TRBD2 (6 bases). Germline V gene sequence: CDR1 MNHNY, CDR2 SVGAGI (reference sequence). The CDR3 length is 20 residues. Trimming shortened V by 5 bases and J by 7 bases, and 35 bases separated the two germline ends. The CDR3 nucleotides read TGTGCCAGCAGTCCAACTTTTACGTTCATTAATGGTGCTAGCGTGGGGACCCAGTACTTC. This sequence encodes CASSPTFTFINGASVGTQYF.

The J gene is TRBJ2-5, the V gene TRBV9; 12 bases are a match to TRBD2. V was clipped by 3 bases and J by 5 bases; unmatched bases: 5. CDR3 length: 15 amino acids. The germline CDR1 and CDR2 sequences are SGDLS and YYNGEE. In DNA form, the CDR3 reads TGTGCCAGCAGCGCTAGCGGGGGGGCCTTGGAGACCCAGTACTTC. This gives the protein CASSASGGALETQYF.

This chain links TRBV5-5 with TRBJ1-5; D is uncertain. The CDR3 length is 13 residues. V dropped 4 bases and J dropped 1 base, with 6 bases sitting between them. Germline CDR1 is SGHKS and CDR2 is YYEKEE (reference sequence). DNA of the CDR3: TGTGCCAGCAGCCCCGGGAGCAATCAGCCCCAGCATTTT. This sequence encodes CASSPGSNQPQHF.

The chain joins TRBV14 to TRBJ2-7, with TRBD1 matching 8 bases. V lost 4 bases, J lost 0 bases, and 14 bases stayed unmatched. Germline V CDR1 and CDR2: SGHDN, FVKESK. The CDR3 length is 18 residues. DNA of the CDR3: TGTGCCAGCAGCCCGGCCCGGCGTGACAGGGGAAGCTCCTACGAGCAGTACTTC. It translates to CASSPARRDRGSSYEQYF.

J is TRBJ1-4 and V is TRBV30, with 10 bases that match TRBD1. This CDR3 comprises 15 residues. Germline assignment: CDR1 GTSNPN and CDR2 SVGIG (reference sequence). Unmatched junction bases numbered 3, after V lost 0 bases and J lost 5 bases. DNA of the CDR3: TGTGCCTGGAGTGTACGGACAGGGGGAAATGAAAAACTGTTTTTT. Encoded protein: CAWSVRTGGNEKLFF.

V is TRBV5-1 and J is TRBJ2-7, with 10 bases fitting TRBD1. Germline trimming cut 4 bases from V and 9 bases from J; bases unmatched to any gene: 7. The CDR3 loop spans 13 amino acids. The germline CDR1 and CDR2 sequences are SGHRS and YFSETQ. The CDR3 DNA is TGCGCCAGCAGCGAGACAGGGGGCGGCGGGCAGTACTTC. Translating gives CASSETGGGGQYF.

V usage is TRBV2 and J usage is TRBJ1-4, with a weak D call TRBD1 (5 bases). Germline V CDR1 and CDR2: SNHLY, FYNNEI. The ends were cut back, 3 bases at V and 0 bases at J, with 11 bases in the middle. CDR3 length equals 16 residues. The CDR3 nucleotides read TGTGCCAGCAGTGATGGGGCCTTGCCAACTAATGAAAAACTGTTTTTT. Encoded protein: CASSDGALPTNEKLFF.

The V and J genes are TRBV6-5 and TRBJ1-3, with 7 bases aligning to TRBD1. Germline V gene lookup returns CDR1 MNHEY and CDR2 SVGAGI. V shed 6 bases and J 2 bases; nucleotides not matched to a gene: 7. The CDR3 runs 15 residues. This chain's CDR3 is CASRQGVGPGNTIYF. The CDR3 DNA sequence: TGTGCCAGCAGGCAGGGGGTTGGTCCTGGAAACACCATATATTTT.

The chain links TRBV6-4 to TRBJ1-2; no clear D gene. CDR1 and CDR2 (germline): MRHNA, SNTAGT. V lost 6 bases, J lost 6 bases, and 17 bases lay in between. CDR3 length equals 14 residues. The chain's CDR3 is CASRSPQPLDGYTF. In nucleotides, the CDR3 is TGTGCCAGCAGATCCCCGCAGCCGTTAGATGGCTACACCTTC.

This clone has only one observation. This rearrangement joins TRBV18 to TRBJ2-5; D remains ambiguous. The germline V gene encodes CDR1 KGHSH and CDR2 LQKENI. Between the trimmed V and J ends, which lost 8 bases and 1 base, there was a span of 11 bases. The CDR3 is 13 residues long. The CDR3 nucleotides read TGTGCCAGCGTACCCCCGATCCAAGAGACCCAGTACTTC. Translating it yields CASVPPIQETQYF.

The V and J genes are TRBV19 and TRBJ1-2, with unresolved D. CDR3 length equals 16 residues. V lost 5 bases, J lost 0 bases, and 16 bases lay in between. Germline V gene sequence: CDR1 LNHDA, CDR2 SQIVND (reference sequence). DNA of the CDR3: TGTGCCAGTAGTTCTGACATCGCTCCGACTAACTATGGCTACACCTTC. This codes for CASSSDIAPTNYGYTF.

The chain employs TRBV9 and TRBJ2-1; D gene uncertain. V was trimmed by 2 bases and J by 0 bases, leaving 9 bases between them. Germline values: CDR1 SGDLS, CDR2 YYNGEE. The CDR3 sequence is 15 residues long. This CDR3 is CASSVAPSSYNEQFF. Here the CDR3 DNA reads TGTGCCAGCAGCGTGGCACCAAGCTCCTACAATGAGCAGTTCTTC.

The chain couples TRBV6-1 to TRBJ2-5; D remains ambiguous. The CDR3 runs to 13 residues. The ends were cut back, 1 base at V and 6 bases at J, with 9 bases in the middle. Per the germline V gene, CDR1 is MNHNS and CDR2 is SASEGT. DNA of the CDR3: TGTGCCAGCAGTGAAGAGGGTCTGAAGACCCAGTACTTC. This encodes CASSEEGLKTQYF.